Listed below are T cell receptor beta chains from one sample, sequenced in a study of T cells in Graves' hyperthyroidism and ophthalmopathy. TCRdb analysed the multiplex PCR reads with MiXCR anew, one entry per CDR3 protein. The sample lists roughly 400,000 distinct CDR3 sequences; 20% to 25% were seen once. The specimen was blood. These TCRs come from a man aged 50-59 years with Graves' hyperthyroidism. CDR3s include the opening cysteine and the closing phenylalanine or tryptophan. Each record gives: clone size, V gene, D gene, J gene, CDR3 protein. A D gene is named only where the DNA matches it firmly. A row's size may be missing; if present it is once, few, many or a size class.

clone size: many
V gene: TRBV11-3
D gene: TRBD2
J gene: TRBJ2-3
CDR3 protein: CASSRFSGERVRDTQYF

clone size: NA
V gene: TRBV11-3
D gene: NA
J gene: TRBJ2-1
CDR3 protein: CASSLDTWTRGQFF

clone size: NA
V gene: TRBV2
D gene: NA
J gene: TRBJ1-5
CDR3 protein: CASSEGVGHQPQHF

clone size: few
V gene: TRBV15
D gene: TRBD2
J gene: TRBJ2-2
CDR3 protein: CATSRTSGRTGELFF

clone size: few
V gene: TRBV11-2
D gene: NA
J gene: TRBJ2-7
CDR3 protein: CASSTRRGQRKLGKYEQYF

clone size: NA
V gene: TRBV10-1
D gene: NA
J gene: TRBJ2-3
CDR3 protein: CASSEGYTAPTDTQYF

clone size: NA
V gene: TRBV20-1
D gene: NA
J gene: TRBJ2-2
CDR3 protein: CSAEPKYTGELFF

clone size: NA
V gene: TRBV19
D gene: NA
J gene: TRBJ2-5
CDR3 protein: CASSTRDVQETQYF

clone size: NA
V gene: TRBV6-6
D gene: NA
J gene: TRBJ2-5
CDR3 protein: CASSYSVTEQETQYF

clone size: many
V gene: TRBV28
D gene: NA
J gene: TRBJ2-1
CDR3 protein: CASSSLGGDSYNEQFF

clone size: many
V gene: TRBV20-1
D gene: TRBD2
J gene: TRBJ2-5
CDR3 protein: CSATSGAQETQYF

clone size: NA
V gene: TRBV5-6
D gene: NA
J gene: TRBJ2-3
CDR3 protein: CASSLPGSTDTQYF

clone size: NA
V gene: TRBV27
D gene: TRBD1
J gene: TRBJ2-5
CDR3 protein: CASSPRDRETQYF

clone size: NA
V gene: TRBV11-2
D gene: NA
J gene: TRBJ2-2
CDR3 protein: CASSLAIQNTGELFF

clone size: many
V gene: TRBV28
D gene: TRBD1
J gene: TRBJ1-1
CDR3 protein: CASRAGGKDTEAFF

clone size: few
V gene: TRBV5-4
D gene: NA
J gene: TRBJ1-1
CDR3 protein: CASSLKRSTEAFF

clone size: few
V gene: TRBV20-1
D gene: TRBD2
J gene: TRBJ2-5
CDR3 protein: CSAVTSGRGETQYF

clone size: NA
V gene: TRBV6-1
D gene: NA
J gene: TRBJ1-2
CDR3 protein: CASSVSGPDGYTF

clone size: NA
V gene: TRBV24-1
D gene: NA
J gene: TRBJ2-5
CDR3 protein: CATSDWTEETQYF

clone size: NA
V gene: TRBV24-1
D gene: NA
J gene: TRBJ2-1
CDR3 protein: CATSDVGDKYNEQFF

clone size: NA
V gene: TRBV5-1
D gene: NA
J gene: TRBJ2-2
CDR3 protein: CASSLWSGGANTGELFF

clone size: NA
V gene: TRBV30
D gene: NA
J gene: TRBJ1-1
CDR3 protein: CAWRFVRGRNTEAFF